Listed below are T cell receptor beta chains from one sample, sequenced in a study of T cell responses to AZD1222 COVID-19 vaccine. Repertoires were generated with immunoSEQ multiplex PCR, while TCRdb's copy carries only in-frame clones and drops some. The sample holds about 140,000 clones, approximately 92% seen once. This specimen was peripheral blood, taken 28 days after the second AZD1222 dose. These receptors all come from an adult who received the AZD1222 COVID-19 vaccine. CDR3s include the opening cysteine and the closing phenylalanine or tryptophan. Fields, in order: CDR3 protein, CDR3 DNA, V gene, J gene, D gene, clone size. The D gene is left open where the match is weak. Some rows have no size entry. The others give once, few or many, or a class for an expanded clone.

cdr3_aa: CASSPQSVELFF
cdr3_nt: TGTGCCAGCAGTCCACAGTCGGTGGAACTGTTTTTT
v_call: TRBV12-3/TRBV12-4
j_call: TRBJ1-4
d_call: -
clone_size: -

cdr3_aa: CASSQRRTGGWGNQPQHF
cdr3_nt: TGCGCCAGCAGTCAACGTAGGACAGGGGGCTGGGGCAATCAGCCCCAGCATTTT
v_call: TRBV23-1
j_call: TRBJ1-5
d_call: TRBD1
clone_size: -

cdr3_aa: CASSMGSGQETQYF
cdr3_nt: TGTGCCAGCAGCATGGGATCGGGGCAAGAGACCCAGTACTTC
v_call: TRBV6-5
j_call: TRBJ2-5
d_call: -
clone_size: -

cdr3_aa: CASSQGASAADTQYF
cdr3_nt: TGCGCCAGCAGCCAAGGAGCCTCAGCGGCAGATACGCAGTATTTT
v_call: TRBV4-1
j_call: TRBJ2-3
d_call: -
clone_size: -

cdr3_aa: CASSSRDARGLGEAFF
cdr3_nt: TGTGCCAGCAGCTCTAGGGACGCCCGGGGGTTAGGTGAAGCTTTCTTT
v_call: TRBV11-3
j_call: TRBJ1-1
d_call: -
clone_size: -

cdr3_aa: CASSFGDRGGYTF
cdr3_nt: TGTGCCAGCAGTTTTGGGGACAGAGGTGGCTACACCTTC
v_call: TRBV12-3/TRBV12-4
j_call: TRBJ1-2
d_call: TRBD1
clone_size: -

cdr3_aa: CAWGPTGFAEAFF
cdr3_nt: TGTGCCTGGGGGCCCACAGGGTTCGCTGAAGCTTTCTTT
v_call: TRBV30
j_call: TRBJ1-1
d_call: -
clone_size: -

cdr3_aa: CASSLEGAGSPLHF
cdr3_nt: TGTGCCAGCAGCTTAGAGGGGGCAGGTTCACCCCTCCACTTT
v_call: TRBV7-9
j_call: TRBJ1-6
d_call: TRBD1
clone_size: -

cdr3_aa: CASSGQGVNSGNTIYF
cdr3_nt: TGTGCCAGCAGTGGGCAGGGGGTGAACTCTGGAAACACCATATATTTT
v_call: TRBV4-2
j_call: TRBJ1-3
d_call: TRBD1
clone_size: -

cdr3_aa: CASSPRDVVNQPQHF
cdr3_nt: TGTGCCAGCAGCCCCCGGGACGTCGTCAATCAGCCCCAGCATTTT
v_call: TRBV27
j_call: TRBJ1-5
d_call: -
clone_size: -

cdr3_aa: CAISESPGVNTEAFF
cdr3_nt: TGTGCCATCAGTGAGAGCCCCGGGGTGAACACTGAAGCTTTCTTT
v_call: TRBV10-3
j_call: TRBJ1-1
d_call: -
clone_size: -

cdr3_aa: CASSQPGQGTDTQYF
cdr3_nt: TGTGCCAGCAGCCAACCGGGACAGGGCACAGATACGCAGTATTTT
v_call: TRBV6-5
j_call: TRBJ2-3
d_call: TRBD1
clone_size: -

cdr3_aa: CASSVIDRGLNSNQPQHF
cdr3_nt: TGTGCCAGCAGTGTCATCGACAGGGGACTTAATAGCAATCAGCCCCAGCATTTT
v_call: TRBV6-1
j_call: TRBJ1-5
d_call: TRBD1
clone_size: -

cdr3_aa: CASSQDVTNTGELFF
cdr3_nt: TGTGCCAGCAGCCAAGACGTAACGAACACCGGGGAGCTGTTTTTT
v_call: TRBV3-1/TRBV3-2
j_call: TRBJ2-2
d_call: -
clone_size: -

cdr3_aa: CASSSFMNTEAFF
cdr3_nt: TGTGCCAGCAGTTCGTTCATGAACACTGAAGCTTTCTTT
v_call: TRBV12-3/TRBV12-4
j_call: TRBJ1-1
d_call: -
clone_size: -

cdr3_aa: CASSSRSAERNTEAFF
cdr3_nt: TGTGCCAGCAGCTCTAGGTCGGCCGAGAGGAACACTGAAGCTTTCTTT
v_call: TRBV5-5
j_call: TRBJ1-1
d_call: -
clone_size: -

cdr3_aa: CASSPDRGEAHYGYTF
cdr3_nt: TGTGCCAGCAGCCCCGACAGGGGGGAAGCTCACTATGGCTACACCTTC
v_call: TRBV7-9
j_call: TRBJ1-2
d_call: TRBD1
clone_size: -

cdr3_aa: CASSSGNGPAFF
cdr3_nt: TGTGCCAGCAGCTCTGGGAACGGACCGGCTTTCTTT
v_call: TRBV7-3
j_call: TRBJ1-1
d_call: -
clone_size: -

cdr3_aa: CASQNQGSQPQHF
cdr3_nt: TGTGCCAGCCAGAATCAGGGGAGTCAGCCCCAGCATTTT
v_call: TRBV2
j_call: TRBJ1-5
d_call: -
clone_size: -

cdr3_aa: CASSLIVYSNQPQHF
cdr3_nt: TGTGCCAGCAGTCTTATAGTCTATAGCAATCAGCCCCAGCATTTT
v_call: TRBV6-5
j_call: TRBJ1-5
d_call: -
clone_size: -

cdr3_aa: CASSYSVAGSHNEQFF
cdr3_nt: TGTGCCAGCAGTTACTCGGTAGCGGGGTCGCACAATGAGCAGTTCTTC
v_call: TRBV6-5
j_call: TRBJ2-1
d_call: TRBD2
clone_size: -

cdr3_aa: CASRWDRANTEAFF
cdr3_nt: TGTGCCAGTAGGTGGGACAGGGCGAACACTGAAGCTTTCTTT
v_call: TRBV19
j_call: TRBJ1-1
d_call: TRBD1
clone_size: -

cdr3_aa: CASSMPPYSNQPQHF
cdr3_nt: TGTGCCAGTAGTATGCCCCCTTACAGCAATCAGCCCCAGCATTTT
v_call: TRBV19
j_call: TRBJ1-5
d_call: -
clone_size: -

cdr3_aa: CASSMERFIYNEQFF
cdr3_nt: TGTGCCAGTAGTATGGAGCGTTTCATCTACAATGAGCAGTTCTTC
v_call: TRBV19
j_call: TRBJ2-1
d_call: -
clone_size: -

cdr3_aa: CASSQAARQGYGNIQYF
cdr3_nt: TGTGCCAGCAGCCAAGCGGCCCGACAGGGGTACGGAAACATTCAGTACTTC
v_call: TRBV4-2
j_call: TRBJ2-4
d_call: TRBD1
clone_size: -

cdr3_aa: CATSDTGGAGGSTDTQYF
cdr3_nt: TGTGCCACCAGTGATACAGGGGGAGCGGGGGGCTCCACAGATACGCAGTATTTT
v_call: TRBV24-1
j_call: TRBJ2-3
d_call: -
clone_size: -

cdr3_aa: CASSPWGGKETQYF
cdr3_nt: TGTGCCAGCAGCCCCTGGGGGGGGAAAGAGACCCAGTACTTC
v_call: TRBV6-2/TRBV6-3
j_call: TRBJ2-5
d_call: TRBD2
clone_size: -

cdr3_aa: CASTRGGVNTGELFF
cdr3_nt: TGTGCCAGCACTCGCGGGGGGGTGAACACCGGGGAGCTGTTTTTT
v_call: TRBV27
j_call: TRBJ2-2
d_call: TRBD2
clone_size: -

cdr3_aa: CASRPGGNYGYTF
cdr3_nt: TGTGCCAGCAGACCAGGGGGCAACTATGGCTACACCTTC
v_call: TRBV7-9
j_call: TRBJ1-2
d_call: TRBD1
clone_size: -

cdr3_aa: CASSFSSQSDEQYF
cdr3_nt: TGTGCCAGCAGCTTTTCGTCCCAAAGTGACGAGCAGTACTTC
v_call: TRBV7-9
j_call: TRBJ2-7
d_call: -
clone_size: -

cdr3_aa: CATLGHWRLSGYTF
cdr3_nt: TGTGCCACCCTGGGACACTGGCGTTTATCTGGCTACACCTTC
v_call: TRBV3-1/TRBV3-2
j_call: TRBJ1-2
d_call: -
clone_size: once

cdr3_aa: CATSRDLPDGYTF
cdr3_nt: TGTGCCACCAGCAGAGATCTTCCAGATGGCTACACCTTC
v_call: TRBV15
j_call: TRBJ1-2
d_call: -
clone_size: -

cdr3_aa: CASSSRDSPSGNTIYF
cdr3_nt: TGTGCCAGCAGCAGCCGGGACTCCCCCTCTGGAAACACCATATATTTT
v_call: TRBV7-8
j_call: TRBJ1-3
d_call: -
clone_size: few

cdr3_aa: CASSQNPIAGQQYNEQFF
cdr3_nt: TGTGCCAGCTCACAGAACCCTATAGCGGGGCAACAGTACAATGAGCAGTTCTTC
v_call: TRBV18
j_call: TRBJ2-1
d_call: TRBD2
clone_size: -

cdr3_aa: CASSLVRGVDEKLFF
cdr3_nt: TGTGCCAGCAGCCTAGTCCGGGGGGTTGATGAAAAACTGTTTTTT
v_call: TRBV7-9
j_call: TRBJ1-4
d_call: -
clone_size: -

cdr3_aa: CALRDRGSTEAFF
cdr3_nt: TGTGCCCTAAGGGACAGGGGATCCACTGAAGCTTTCTTT
v_call: TRBV6-5
j_call: TRBJ1-1
d_call: TRBD1
clone_size: -

cdr3_aa: CASSFQASHTDTQYF
cdr3_nt: TGTGCCAGCAGCTTTCAGGCATCCCACACAGATACGCAGTATTTT
v_call: TRBV7-2
j_call: TRBJ2-3
d_call: -
clone_size: few

cdr3_aa: CASSQGLGQVGEQYF
cdr3_nt: TGTGCCAGCAGCCAAGGACTGGGGCAAGTCGGCGAGCAGTACTTC
v_call: TRBV3-1/TRBV3-2
j_call: TRBJ2-7
d_call: -
clone_size: few

cdr3_aa: CASSQVRPTGGIYGYTF
cdr3_nt: TGTGCCAGCAGCCAAGTGAGGCCGACAGGGGGGATCTATGGCTACACCTTC
v_call: TRBV4-2
j_call: TRBJ1-2
d_call: TRBD1
clone_size: -

cdr3_aa: CASSPGTINAEAFF
cdr3_nt: TGCGCCAGCAGCCCGGGGACGATTAACGCTGAAGCTTTCTTT
v_call: TRBV5-1
j_call: TRBJ1-1
d_call: -
clone_size: -

cdr3_aa: CASSQEGVSYNSPLHF
cdr3_nt: TGTGCCAGCAGCCAAGAAGGGGTCTCCTATAATTCACCCCTCCACTTT
v_call: TRBV3-1/TRBV3-2
j_call: TRBJ1-6
d_call: -
clone_size: -

cdr3_aa: CAISREGGAYTQYF
cdr3_nt: TGTGCCATCAGCCGTGAGGGGGGAGCGTATACGCAGTATTTT
v_call: TRBV10-3
j_call: TRBJ2-3
d_call: -
clone_size: -